This is a list of T cell receptor beta chains from one sample in a study of T-cell reconstitution after alpha-beta-depleted transplantation in children. TCRdb passed the PCR reads through MiXCR, listing each CDR3 protein once. The data show approximately 400,000 distinct CDR3 sequences, approximately 10% seen once. The sequencing here drew on PBMCs from the stem cell graft donor, taken from the stem cell graft. The receptors derive from a human donor who donated a stem cell graft to a child with acute myeloid leukemia. Each CDR3 is given with its conserved first and last residue. Fields, in order: D gene, clone size, V gene, J gene, CDR3 protein, CDR3 DNA. D genes are given only for firm matches. Clone size is stated in some rows and not others, as once, few, many or a class when expanded.

-,many,TRBV10-2,TRBJ2-1,CASTKGEARNEQFF,TGCGCCAGCACAAAGGGGGAGGCTAGAAATGAGCAGTTCTTC
TRBD1,few,TRBV19,TRBJ1-5,CASSGTGVGNQPQHF,TGTGCCAGTAGTGGGACAGGGGTAGGCAATCAGCCCCAGCATTTT
TRBD2,-,TRBV30,TRBJ2-3,CAWSGLAGGLDTQYF,TGTGCCTGGAGTGGCCTAGCGGGGGGTTTAGATACGCAGTATTTT
TRBD1,-,TRBV7-9,TRBJ2-2,CASSAGQGGNTGELFF,TGTGCCAGCAGCGCCGGACAGGGGGGGAACACCGGGGAGCTGTTTTTT
TRBD1,few,TRBV27,TRBJ2-1,CASSAPRTGNHNEQFF,TGTGCCAGCAGCGCCCCCCGGACAGGGAACCACAATGAGCAGTTCTTC
-,few,TRBV6-6,TRBJ1-1,CASSPVWGEAFF,TGTGCCAGCAGTCCCGTATGGGGTGAAGCTTTCTTT
TRBD2,-,TRBV19,TRBJ2-3,CASSIEGGRDTQYF,TGTGCCAGTAGTATAGAGGGAGGGCGCGATACGCAGTATTTT
-,many,TRBV10-3,TRBJ2-1,CAISEQVNNEQFF,TGTGCCATCAGTGAACAGGTGAACAATGAGCAGTTCTTC
TRBD2,few,TRBV29-1,TRBJ2-5,CSVEDYPLIGGGEETQYF,TGCAGCGTTGAAGATTACCCCCTGATAGGCGGGGGGGAAGAGACCCAGTACTTC
TRBD1,many,TRBV5-1,TRBJ1-1,CASSLSSSRGHTEAFF,TGCGCCAGCAGCTTGTCCTCGAGCAGGGGGCACACTGAAGCTTTCTTT
-,-,TRBV11-2,TRBJ1-6,CASSLHSPLHF,TGTGCCAGCAGCTTACATTCACCCCTCCACTTT
-,many,TRBV27,TRBJ1-4,CASSLFMPTDNEKLFF,TGTGCCAGCAGTTTATTTATGCCAACAGATAATGAAAAACTGTTTTTT
TRBD1,few,TRBV20-1,TRBJ2-1,CSARDDRGGYNEQFF,TGCAGTGCTAGAGATGACAGGGGGGGGTACAATGAGCAGTTCTTC
-,many,TRBV12-3/TRBV12-4,TRBJ2-2,CASSLRRIYTGELFF,TGTGCCAGCAGTTTGAGGAGGATTTACACCGGGGAGCTGTTTTTT
-,many,TRBV5-6,TRBJ2-5,CASSGQPYGETQYF,TGTGCCAGCAGTGGGCAGCCCTACGGGGAGACCCAGTACTTC
TRBD2,-,TRBV12-3/TRBV12-4,TRBJ2-2,CASSLAVSGRGELFF,TGTGCCAGCAGTTTAGCTGTTAGCGGGCGCGGGGAGCTGTTTTTT
TRBD1,few,TRBV11-1,TRBJ2-5,CASSRGDRGRGALQETQYF,TGTGCCAGCAGCCGGGGGGACAGGGGGCGAGGAGCTCTTCAAGAGACCCAGTACTTC
TRBD1,few,TRBV11-1,TRBJ1-2,CASSRLSRDSYGYTF,TGTGCCAGCAGCAGACTATCTCGGGACAGCTATGGCTACACCTTC
TRBD2,-,TRBV7-2,TRBJ2-7,CASSLDIGRVGEQYF,TGTGCCAGCAGCTTAGATATCGGGAGGGTGGGCGAGCAGTACTTC
TRBD2,-,TRBV12-3/TRBV12-4,TRBJ2-7,CASRALAGVAEQYF,TGTGCCAGCAGGGCACTAGCGGGAGTCGCCGAGCAGTACTTC
-,many,TRBV15,TRBJ1-4,CATSSRGGEKLFF,TGTGCCACCAGCTCCCGTGGGGGTGAAAAACTGTTTTTT
-,many,TRBV29-1,TRBJ1-5,CSVGGRGDQPQHF,TGCAGCGTTGGAGGTCGGGGTGATCAGCCCCAGCATTTT
TRBD2,few,TRBV5-1,TRBJ2-3,CASSLAGYDRPAAGGPDTQYF,TGCGCCAGCAGCTTGGCTGGTTATGATCGCCCGGCGGCGGGAGGGCCAGATACGCAGTATTTT
-,few,TRBV5-6,TRBJ2-3,CASSLSRSSSTDTQYF,TGTGCCAGCAGCTTGAGCAGGTCCTCTAGCACAGATACGCAGTATTTT
-,few,TRBV7-2,TRBJ2-3,CASSFGLTAPDTQYF,TGTGCCAGCAGCTTTGGACTGACGGCCCCCGATACGCAGTATTTT
-,-,TRBV11-1,TRBJ2-1,CASSHESQQTEQFF,TGTGCCAGCAGCCACGAGTCGCAGCAGACTGAGCAGTTCTTC
TRBD2,few,TRBV30,TRBJ2-4,CAWRLAGAIAKNIQYF,TGTGCCTGGAGGCTAGCGGGGGCGATAGCCAAAAACATTCAGTACTTC